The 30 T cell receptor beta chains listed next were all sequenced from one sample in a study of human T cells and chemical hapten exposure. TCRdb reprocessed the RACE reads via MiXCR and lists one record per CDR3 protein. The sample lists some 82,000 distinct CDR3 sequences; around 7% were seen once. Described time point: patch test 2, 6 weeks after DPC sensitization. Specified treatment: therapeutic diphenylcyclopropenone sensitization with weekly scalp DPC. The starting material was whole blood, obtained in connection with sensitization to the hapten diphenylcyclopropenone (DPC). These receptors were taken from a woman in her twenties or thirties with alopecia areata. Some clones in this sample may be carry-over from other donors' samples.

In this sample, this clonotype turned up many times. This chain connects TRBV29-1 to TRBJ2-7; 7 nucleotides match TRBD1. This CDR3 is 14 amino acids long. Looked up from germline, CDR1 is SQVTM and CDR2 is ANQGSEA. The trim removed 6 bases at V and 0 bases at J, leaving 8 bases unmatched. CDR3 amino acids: CSVRQGISSYEQYF. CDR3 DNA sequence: TGCAGCGTGCGACAGGGCATCAGCTCCTACGAGCAGTACTTC.

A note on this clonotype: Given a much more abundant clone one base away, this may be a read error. CDR3 in amino acids: CVSSLTVQGGNEQFF. As DNA, the CDR3 is TGCGTCAGCAGCTTGACGGTACAGGGTGGCAATGAGCAGTTCTTC. This chain connects TRBV5-1 to TRBJ2-1; TRBD1 is a possible D gene (6 bases). Germline-derived CDR1 and CDR2 are SGHRS and YFSETQ. The CDR3 totals 15 residues. The variable domain in full, with the rest retrieved from reference TRBV5-1 and TRBJ2-1, is KAGVTQTPRYLIKTRGQQVTLSCSPISGHRSVSWYQQTPGQGLQFLFEYFSETQRNKGNFPGRFSGRQFSNSRSEMNVSTLELGDSALYLCVSSLTVQGGNEQFFGPGTRLTVL.

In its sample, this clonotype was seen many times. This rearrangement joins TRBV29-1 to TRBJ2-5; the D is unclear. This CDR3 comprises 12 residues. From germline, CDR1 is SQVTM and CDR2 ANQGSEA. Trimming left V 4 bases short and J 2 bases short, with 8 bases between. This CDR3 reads CSVGRVQETQYF. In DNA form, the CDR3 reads TGCAGCGTTGGCCGGGTTCAAGAGACCCAGTACTTC.

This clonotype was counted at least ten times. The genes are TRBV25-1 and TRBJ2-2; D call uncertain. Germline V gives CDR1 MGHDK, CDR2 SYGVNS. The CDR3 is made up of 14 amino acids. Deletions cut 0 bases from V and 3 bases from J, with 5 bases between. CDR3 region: CASSEYKDTGELFF. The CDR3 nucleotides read TGTGCCAGCAGTGAATACAAGGACACCGGGGAGCTGTTTTTT.

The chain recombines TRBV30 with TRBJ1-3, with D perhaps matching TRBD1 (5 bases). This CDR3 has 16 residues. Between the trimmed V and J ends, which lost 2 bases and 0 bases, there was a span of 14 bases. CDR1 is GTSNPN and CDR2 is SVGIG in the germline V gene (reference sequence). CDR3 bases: TGTGCCTGGAGTAATCGACAGACCCACTCTGGAAACACCATATATTTT. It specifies CAWSNRQTHSGNTIYF.

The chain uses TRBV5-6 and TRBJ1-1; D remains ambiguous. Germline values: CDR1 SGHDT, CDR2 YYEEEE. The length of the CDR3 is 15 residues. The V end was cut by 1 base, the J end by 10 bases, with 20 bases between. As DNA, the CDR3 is TGTGCCAGCAGCTTGTCAGTGGCAGGAGGGATTGGAGCTTTCTTT. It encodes CASSLSVAGGIGAFF.

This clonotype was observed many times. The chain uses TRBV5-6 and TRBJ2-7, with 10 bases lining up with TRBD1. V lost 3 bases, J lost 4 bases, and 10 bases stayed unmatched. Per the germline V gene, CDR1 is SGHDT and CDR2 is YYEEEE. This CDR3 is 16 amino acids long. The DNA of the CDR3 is TGTGCCAGCAGCTCCCCTTACTGGGGACAGGGGTACGAGCAGTACTTC. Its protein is CASSSPYWGQGYEQYF.

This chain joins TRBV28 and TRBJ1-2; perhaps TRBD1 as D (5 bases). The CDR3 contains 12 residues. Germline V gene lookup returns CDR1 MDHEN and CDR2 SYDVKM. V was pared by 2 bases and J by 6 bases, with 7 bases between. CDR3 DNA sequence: TGTGCCAGCAGTTTACGGGGACATGGCTACACCTTC. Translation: CASSLRGHGYTF.

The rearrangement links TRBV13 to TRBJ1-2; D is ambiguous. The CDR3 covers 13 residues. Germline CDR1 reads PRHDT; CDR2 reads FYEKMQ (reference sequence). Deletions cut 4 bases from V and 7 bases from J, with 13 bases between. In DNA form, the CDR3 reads TGTGCCAGCAGCTCCTACCTATCAGCTGGCTACACCTTC. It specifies CASSSYLSAGYTF.

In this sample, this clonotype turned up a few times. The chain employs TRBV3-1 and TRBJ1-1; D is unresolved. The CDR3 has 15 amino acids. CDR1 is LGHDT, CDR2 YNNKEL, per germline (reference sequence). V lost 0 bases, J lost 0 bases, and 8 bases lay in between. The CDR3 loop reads CASSQDTVVNTEAFF. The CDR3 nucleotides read TGTGCCAGCAGCCAAGATACAGTCGTGAACACTGAAGCTTTCTTT.

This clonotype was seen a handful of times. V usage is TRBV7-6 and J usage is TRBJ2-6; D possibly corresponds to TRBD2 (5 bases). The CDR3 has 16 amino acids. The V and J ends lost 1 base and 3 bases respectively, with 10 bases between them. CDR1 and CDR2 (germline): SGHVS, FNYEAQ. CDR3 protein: CASSLVLGSGANVLTF. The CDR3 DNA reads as TGTGCCAGCAGCTTAGTGTTGGGGAGTGGGGCCAACGTCCTGACTTTC. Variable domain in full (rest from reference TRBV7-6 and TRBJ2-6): GAGVSQSPRYKVTKRGQDVALRCDPISGHVSLYWYRQALGQGPEFLTYFNYEAQQDKSGLPNDRFSAERPEGSISTLTIQRTEQRDSAMYRCASSLVLGSGANVLTFGAGSRLTVL.

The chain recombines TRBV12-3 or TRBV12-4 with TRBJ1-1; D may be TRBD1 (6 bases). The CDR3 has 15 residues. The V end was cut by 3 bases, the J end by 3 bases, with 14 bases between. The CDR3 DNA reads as TGTGCCAGCAGTTTTGGGGGGCGCGGGTACACTGAAGCTTTCTTT. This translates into CASSFGGRGYTEAFF.

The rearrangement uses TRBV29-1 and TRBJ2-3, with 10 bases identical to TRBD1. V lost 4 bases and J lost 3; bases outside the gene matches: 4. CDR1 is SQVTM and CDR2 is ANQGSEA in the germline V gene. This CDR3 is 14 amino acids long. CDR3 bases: TGCAGCGTTGTTGGACAGGGGGGGACAGATACGCAGTATTTT. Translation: CSVVGQGGTDTQYF.

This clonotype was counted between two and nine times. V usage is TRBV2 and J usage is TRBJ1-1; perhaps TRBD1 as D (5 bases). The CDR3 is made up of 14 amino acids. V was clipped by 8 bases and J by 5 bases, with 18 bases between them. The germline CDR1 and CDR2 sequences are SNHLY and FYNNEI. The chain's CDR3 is CASSGPAEGTEAFF. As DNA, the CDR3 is TGTGCCAGCTCGGGGCCCGCGGAAGGGACTGAAGCTTTCTTT.

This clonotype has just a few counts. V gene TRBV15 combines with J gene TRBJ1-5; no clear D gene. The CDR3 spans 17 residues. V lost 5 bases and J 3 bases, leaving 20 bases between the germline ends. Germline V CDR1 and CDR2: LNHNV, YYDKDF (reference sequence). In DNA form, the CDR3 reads TGTGCCACCAGCGACCCTCGGAGAGGGTCCCTCAATCAGCCCCAGCATTTT. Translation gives CATSDPRRGSLNQPQHF.

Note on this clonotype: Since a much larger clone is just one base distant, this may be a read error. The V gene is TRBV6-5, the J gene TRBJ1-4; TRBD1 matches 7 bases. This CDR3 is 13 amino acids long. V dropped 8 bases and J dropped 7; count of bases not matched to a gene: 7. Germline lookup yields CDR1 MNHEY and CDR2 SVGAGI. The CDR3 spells CASRNRGSEKLFF. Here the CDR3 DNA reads TGTGCCAGCCGCAACAGGGGCAGTGAAAAACTGTTTTTT.

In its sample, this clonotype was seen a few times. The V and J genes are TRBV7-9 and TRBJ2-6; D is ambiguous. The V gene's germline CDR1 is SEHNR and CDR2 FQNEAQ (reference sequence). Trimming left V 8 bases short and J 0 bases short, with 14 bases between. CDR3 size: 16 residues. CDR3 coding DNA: TGTGCCAGCCCACGACTGAAGAGCTCTGGGGCCAACGTCCTGACTTTC. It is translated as CASPRLKSSGANVLTF.

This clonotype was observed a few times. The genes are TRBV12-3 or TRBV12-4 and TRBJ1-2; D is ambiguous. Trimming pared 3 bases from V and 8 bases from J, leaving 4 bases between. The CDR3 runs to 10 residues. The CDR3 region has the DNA TGTGCCAGCAGTTTTGGGGGCTACACCTTC. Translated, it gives CASSFGGYTF.

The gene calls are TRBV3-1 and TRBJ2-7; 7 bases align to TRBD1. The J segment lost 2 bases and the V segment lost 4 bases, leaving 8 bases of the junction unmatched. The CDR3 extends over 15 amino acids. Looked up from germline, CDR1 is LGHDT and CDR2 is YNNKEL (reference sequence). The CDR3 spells CASSPQNRGTYEQYF. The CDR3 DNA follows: TGTGCCAGCAGCCCACAGAACAGGGGTACCTACGAGCAGTACTTC.

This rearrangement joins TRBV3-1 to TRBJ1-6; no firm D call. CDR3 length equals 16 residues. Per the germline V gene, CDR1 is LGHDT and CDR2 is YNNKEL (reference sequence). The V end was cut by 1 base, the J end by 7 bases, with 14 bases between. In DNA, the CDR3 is TGTGCCAGCAGCCAAGGGGTTGGCAGAAGGAATTCACCCCTCCACTTT. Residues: CASSQGVGRRNSPLHF.

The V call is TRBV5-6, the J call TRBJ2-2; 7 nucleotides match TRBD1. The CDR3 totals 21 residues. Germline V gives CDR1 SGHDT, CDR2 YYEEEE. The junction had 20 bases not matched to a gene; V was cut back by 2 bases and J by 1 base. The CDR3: CASSFDRFLSSDRVNTGELFF. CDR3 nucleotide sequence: TGTGCCAGCAGCTTCGATAGGTTCCTTTCGAGCGACAGGGTGAACACCGGGGAGCTGTTTTTT.

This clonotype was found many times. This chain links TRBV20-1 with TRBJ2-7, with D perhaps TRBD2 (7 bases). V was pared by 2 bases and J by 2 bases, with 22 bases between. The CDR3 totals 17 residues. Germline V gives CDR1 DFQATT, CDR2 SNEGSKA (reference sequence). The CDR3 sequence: CSARLEGGILGTYEQYF. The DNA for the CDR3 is TGCAGTGCTAGACTCGAGGGGGGGATTCTCGGAACCTACGAGCAGTACTTC.

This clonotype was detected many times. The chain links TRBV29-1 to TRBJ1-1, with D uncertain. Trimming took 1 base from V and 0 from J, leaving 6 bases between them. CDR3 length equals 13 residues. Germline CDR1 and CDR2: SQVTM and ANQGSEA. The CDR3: CSVEGRLNTEAFF. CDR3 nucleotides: TGCAGCGTTGAAGGACGACTGAACACTGAAGCTTTCTTT. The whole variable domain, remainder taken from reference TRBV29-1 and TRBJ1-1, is SAVISQKPSRDICQRGTSLTIQCQVDSQVTMMFWYRQQPGQSLTLIATANQGSEATYESGFVIDKFPISRPNLTFSTLTVSNMSPEDSSIYLCSVEGRLNTEAFFGQGTRLTVV.

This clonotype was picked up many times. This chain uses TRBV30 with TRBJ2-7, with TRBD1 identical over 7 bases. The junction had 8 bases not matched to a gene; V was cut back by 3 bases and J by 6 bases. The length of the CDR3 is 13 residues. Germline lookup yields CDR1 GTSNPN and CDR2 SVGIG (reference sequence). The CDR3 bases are TGTGCCTGGAGCGAACAGGGGTCTGGCGAGCAGTACTTC. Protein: CAWSEQGSGEQYF.

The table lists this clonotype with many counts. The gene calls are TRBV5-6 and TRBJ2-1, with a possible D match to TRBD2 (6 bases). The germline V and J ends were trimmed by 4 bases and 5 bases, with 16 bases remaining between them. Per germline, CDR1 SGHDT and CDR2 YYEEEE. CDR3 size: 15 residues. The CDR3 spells CASSPLGGLDNEQFF. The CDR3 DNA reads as TGTGCCAGCAGCCCCCTGGGGGGATTAGACAATGAGCAGTTCTTC.

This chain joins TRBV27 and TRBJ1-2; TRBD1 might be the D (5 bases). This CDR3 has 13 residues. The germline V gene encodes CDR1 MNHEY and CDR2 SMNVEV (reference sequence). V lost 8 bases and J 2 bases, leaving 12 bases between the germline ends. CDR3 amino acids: CASRSRQNYGYTF. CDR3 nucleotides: TGTGCCAGCCGTTCCAGACAGAACTATGGCTACACCTTC.

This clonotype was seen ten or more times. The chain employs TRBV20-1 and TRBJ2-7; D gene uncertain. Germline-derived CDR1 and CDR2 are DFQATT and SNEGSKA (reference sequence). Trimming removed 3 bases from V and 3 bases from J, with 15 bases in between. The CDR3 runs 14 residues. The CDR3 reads CSARKTPSFYEQYF. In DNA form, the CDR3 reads TGCAGTGCTAGGAAGACACCTTCTTTCTACGAGCAGTACTTC.

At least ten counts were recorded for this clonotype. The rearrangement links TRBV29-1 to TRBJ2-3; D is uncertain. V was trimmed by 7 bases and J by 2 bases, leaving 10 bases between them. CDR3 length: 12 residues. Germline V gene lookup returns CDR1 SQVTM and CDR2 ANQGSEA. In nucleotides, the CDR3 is TGCAGCGGAGCAGACAACACAGATACGCAGTATTTT. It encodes CSGADNTDTQYF.

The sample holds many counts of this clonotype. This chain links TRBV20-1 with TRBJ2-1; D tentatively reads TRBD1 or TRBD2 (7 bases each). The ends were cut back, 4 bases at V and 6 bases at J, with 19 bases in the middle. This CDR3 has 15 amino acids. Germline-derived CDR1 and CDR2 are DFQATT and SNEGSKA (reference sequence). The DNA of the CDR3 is TGCAGTGCTAACCAGGGGGGGGGGGCGTTCAATGAGCAGTTCTTC. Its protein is CSANQGGGAFNEQFF.

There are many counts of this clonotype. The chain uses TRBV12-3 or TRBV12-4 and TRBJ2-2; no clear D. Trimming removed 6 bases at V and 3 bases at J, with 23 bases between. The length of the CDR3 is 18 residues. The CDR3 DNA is TGTGCCAGCAGCCCACGGATACGGGTCTCTTGGGACACCGGGGAGCTGTTTTTT. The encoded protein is CASSPRIRVSWDTGELFF.